Included here is one T cell receptor (beta chain) sequence, with context. Its specificity is unknown. CDR1 is MDHEN and CDR2 is SYDVKM in the germline V gene. There are 10 residues in the CDR3. Trimming removed 4 bases from V and 5 bases from J, with 2 bases in between. Full-length variable regions came from constant-region reverse primers plus semi-nested Nested Universal Primer A PCR. A single record per CDR3 protein comes from TCRdb applying MiXCR to the 5' RACE reads. The sample carries about 12,000 distinct CDR3 sequences, roughly 47% recorded once. The sorted Tregs were CD4+CD25+CD127-/low cells. General observations from the study: Whole repertoires were not studied in the larger cohort, only one V-J beta rearrangement.

Material: tumor-infiltrating Tregs sorted from the breast tumor. The rearrangement uses TRBV28 and TRBJ2-5, with D uncertain. This clonotype originated in a female donor with breast cancer. The CDR3 sequence: CASSSETQYF. The DNA of the CDR3 is TGTGCCAGCAGTTCTGAGACCCAGTACTTC.